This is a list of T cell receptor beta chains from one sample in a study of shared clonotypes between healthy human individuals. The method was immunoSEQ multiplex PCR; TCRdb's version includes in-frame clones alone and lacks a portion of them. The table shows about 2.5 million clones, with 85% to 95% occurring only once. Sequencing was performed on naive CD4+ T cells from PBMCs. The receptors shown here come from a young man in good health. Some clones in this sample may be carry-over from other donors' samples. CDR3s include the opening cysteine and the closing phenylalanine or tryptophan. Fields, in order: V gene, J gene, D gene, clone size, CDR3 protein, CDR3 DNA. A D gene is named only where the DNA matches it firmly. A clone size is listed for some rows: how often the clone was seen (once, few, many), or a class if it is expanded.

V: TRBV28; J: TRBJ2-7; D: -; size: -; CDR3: CASSLYQGLLNEQYF; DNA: TGTGCCAGCAGTTTATATCAAGGGCTCCTAAACGAGCAGTACTTC
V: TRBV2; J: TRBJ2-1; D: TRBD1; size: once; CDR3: CASSILGTGGEKFF; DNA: TGTGCCAGCAGTATACTCGGGACAGGGGGCGAAAAGTTCTTC
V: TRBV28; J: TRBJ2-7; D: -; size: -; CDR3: CASSGGASAIYEQYF; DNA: TGTGCCAGCAGTGGAGGGGCTAGCGCTATCTACGAGCAGTACTTC
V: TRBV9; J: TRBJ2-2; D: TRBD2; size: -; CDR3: CASSGRGGTGELFF; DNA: TGTGCCAGCAGCGGTCGGGGGGGCACCGGGGAGCTGTTTTTT
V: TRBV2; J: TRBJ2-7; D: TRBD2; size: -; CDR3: CASRGTSGRAYEQYF; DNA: TGTGCCAGCAGAGGGACTAGCGGGAGGGCCTACGAGCAGTACTTC
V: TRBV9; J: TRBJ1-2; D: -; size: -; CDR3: CASSVDQSGVGYTF; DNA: TGTGCCAGCAGCGTAGATCAGTCCGGGGTTGGCTACACCTTC
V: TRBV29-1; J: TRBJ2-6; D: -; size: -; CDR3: CSVGVSGANVLTF; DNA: TGCAGCGTTGGTGTCTCTGGGGCCAACGTCCTGACTTTC
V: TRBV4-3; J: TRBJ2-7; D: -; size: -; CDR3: CASSQDTRLEQYF; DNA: TGCGCCAGCAGCCAGGATACTAGACTCGAGCAGTACTTC
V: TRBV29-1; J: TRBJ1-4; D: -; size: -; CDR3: CSVVRGRIWFF; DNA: TGCAGCGTTGTTCGGGGACGGATTTGGTTTTTT
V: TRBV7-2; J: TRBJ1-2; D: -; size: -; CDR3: CASSLVRYGYTF; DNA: TGTGCCAGCAGCTTAGTTCGGTATGGCTACACCTTC
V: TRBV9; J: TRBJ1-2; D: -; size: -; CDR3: CASSVGPNPYGYTF; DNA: TGTGCCAGCAGCGTAGGACCGAACCCCTATGGCTACACCTTC
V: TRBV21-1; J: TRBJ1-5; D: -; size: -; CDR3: CASSTGQGEEKGNQPQHF; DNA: TGTGCCAGCAGCACGGGACAGGGGGAGGAGAAAGGCAATCAGCCCCAGCATTTT
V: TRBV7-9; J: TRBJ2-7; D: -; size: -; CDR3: CASSLMEFYEQYF; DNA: TGTGCCAGCAGCTTAATGGAGTTCTACGAGCAGTACTTC
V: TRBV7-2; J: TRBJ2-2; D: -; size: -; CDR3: CASSPPAGELFF; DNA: TGTGCCAGCAGCCCACCGGCCGGGGAGCTGTTTTTT
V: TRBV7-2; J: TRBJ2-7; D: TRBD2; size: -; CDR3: CASSLSGSGGNSYEQYF; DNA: TGTGCCAGCAGCTTATCAGGGAGCGGGGGGAACTCCTACGAGCAGTACTTC
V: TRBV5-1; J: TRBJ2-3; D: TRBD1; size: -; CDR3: CASSLSGTGGDTQYF; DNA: TGCGCCAGCAGCCTTTCCGGGACAGGGGGAGATACGCAGTATTTT
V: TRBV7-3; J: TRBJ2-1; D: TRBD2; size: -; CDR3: CASSSPTSGRGEQFF; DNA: TGTGCCAGCAGCTCGCCGACTAGCGGGAGAGGTGAGCAGTTCTTC
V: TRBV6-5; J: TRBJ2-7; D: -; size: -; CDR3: CASSLGRGISYEQYF; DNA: TGTGCCAGCAGTCTCGGACGGGGAATCTCCTACGAGCAGTACTTC
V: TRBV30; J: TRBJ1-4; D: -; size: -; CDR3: CAWSRNVPPRATNEKLFF; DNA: TGTGCCTGGAGCCGTAACGTCCCCCCACGGGCAACTAATGAAAAACTGTTTTTT
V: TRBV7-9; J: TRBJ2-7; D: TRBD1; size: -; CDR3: CATSIRPQDRPSYEQYF; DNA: TGTGCCACCTCGATTCGACCCCAGGACAGGCCCAGCTACGAGCAGTACTTC
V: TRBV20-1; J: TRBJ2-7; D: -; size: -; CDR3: CSARAYEQYF; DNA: TGCAGTGCTAGAGCCTACGAGCAGTACTTC
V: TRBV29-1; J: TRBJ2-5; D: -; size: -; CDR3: CSVEDTLPDRWYQETQYF; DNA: TGCAGCGTTGAAGATACGTTACCGGACCGCTGGTACCAAGAGACCCAGTACTTC
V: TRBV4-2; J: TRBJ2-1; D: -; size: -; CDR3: CASSRGGAETYNEQFF; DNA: TGTGCCAGCAGCCGCGGGGGCGCGGAAACTTACAATGAGCAGTTCTTC
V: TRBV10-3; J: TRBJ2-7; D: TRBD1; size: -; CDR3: CAISLRDSYEQYF; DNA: TGTGCCATCAGTCTGAGGGACAGCTACGAGCAGTACTTC
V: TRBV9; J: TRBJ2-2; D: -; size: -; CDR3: CASSVGRITGELFF; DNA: TGTGCCAGCAGCGTAGGCAGGATCACCGGGGAGCTGTTTTTT
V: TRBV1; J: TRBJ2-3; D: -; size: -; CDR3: CTSSQGGGGDSTHSSTDTQYF; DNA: TGCACCAGCAGCCAAGGGGGGGGCGGGGACTCAACCCACTCTAGCACAGATACGCAGTATTTT
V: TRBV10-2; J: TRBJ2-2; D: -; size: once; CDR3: CASSLDVQYTGELFF; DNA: TGCGCCAGCAGTCTTGACGTACAGTACACCGGGGAGCTGTTTTTT
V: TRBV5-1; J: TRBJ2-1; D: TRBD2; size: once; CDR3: CASSLGLAGGEQFF; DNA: TGCGCCAGCAGCTTGGGTCTAGCGGGAGGTGAGCAGTTCTTC
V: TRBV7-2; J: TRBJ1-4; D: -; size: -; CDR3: CASSPGGQRNEKLFF; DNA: TGTGCCAGCAGCCCCGGGGGGCAGCGAAATGAAAAACTGTTTTTT
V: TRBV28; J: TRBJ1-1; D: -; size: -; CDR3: CASSWGSGTEAFF; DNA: TGTGCCAGCAGTTGGGGTTCGGGTACTGAAGCTTTCTTT
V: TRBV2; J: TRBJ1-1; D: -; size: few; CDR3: CASSQTQGNAEAFF; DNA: TGTGCCAGCAGTCAGACACAGGGTAACGCTGAAGCTTTCTTT
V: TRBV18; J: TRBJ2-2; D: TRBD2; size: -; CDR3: CASSPPSGRATGELFF; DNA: TGTGCCAGCTCACCCCCTAGCGGGAGGGCCACCGGGGAGCTGTTTTTT
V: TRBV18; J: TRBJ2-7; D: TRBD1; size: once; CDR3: CASSPPTGSVYEQYF; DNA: TGTGCCAGCTCACCACCGACAGGGAGCGTCTACGAGCAGTACTTC
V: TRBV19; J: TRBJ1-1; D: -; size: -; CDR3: CASLPGGAETEAFF; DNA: TGTGCCAGCCTCCCCGGGGGTGCGGAGACTGAAGCTTTCTTT
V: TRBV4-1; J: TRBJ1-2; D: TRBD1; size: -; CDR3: CASSRTGTAKTNYGYTF; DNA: TGCGCCAGCAGCCGGACGGGGACAGCTAAAACTAACTATGGCTACACCTTC
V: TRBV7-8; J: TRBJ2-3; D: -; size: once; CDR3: CASSLRGFGILTDTQYF; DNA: TGTGCCAGCAGCTTAAGGGGTTTCGGGATCCTCACAGATACGCAGTATTTT
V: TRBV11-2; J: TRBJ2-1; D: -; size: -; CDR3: CASSLGALNEQFF; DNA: TGTGCCAGCAGCTTAGGAGCGTTAAATGAGCAGTTCTTC
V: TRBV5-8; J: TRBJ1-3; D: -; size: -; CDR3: CASSLGGIGFLSGNTIYF; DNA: TGTGCCAGCAGCTTGGGGGGTATTGGATTCCTCTCTGGAAACACCATATATTTT
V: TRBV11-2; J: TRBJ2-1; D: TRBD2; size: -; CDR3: CASIGGGLRKQFF; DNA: TGTGCCAGCATCGGGGGGGGACTTAGGAAGCAGTTCTTC
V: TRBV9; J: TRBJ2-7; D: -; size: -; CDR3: CASSAQNGAYEQYF; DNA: TGTGCCAGCAGCGCCCAAAACGGGGCCTACGAGCAGTACTTC
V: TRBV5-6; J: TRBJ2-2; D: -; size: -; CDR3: CASSPNYFRGELFF; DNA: TGTGCCAGCAGCCCTAACTATTTCCGCGGGGAGCTGTTTTTT
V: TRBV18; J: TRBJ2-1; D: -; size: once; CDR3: CASQAAGRTYNEQFF; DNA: TGTGCCAGCCAGGCCGCGGGGAGGACCTACAATGAGCAGTTCTTC
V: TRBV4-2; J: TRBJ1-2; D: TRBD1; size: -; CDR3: CASSQGLDRAYGYTF; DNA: TGTGCCAGCAGCCAAGGTTTGGACAGGGCCTATGGCTACACCTTC
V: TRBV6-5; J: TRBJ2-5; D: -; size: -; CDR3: CASSSDRLMGTQYF; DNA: TGTGCCAGCAGTTCCGACCGGTTGATGGGGACCCAGTACTTC
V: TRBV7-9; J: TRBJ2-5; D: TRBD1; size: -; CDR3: CASSEIPGQGRGTQYF; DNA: TGTGCCAGCAGCGAGATTCCGGGACAGGGTCGGGGGACCCAGTACTTC
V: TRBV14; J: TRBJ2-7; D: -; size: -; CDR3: CASSQEQGF; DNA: TGTGCCAGCAGCCAAGAGCAAGGATTC
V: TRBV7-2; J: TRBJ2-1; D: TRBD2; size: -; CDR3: CASSPRALAGNEQFF; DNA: TGTGCCAGCAGCCCTCGGGCTCTAGCGGGCAATGAGCAGTTCTTC
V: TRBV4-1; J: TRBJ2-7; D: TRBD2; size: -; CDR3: CASSQSLAGRPEQYF; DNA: TGCGCCAGCAGCCAGTCGCTAGCGGGGCGACCCGAGCAGTACTTC
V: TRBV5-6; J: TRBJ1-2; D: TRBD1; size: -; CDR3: CASSLWGQGAAYGYTF; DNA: TGTGCCAGCAGCTTGTGGGGACAGGGGGCGGCCTATGGCTACACCTTC
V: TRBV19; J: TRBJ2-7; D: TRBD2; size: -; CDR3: CASSFAGGRVYEQYF; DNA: TGTGCCAGTAGTTTCGCGGGAGGGCGAGTGTACGAGCAGTACTTC
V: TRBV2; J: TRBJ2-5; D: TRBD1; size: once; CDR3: CASTRDRVETQYF; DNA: TGTGCCAGCACTAGGGACAGGGTAGAGACCCAGTACTTC
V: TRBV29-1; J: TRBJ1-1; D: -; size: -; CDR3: CSAIGGSNTEAFF; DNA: TGCAGCGCCATAGGGGGTTCGAACACTGAAGCTTTCTTT